This T cell receptor (beta chain) was captured by sequencing in a study of glioma-infiltrating T cells after dendritic cell vaccination (dated by TCRdb to about 2016). In the study overall: The cohort included around 15 glioblastoma patients drawn from Phase I and II dendritic cell vaccination trials, of whom 9 were newly diagnosed and 6 had recurrent disease. Between about 2002 and 2012, the patients were given dendritic cell vaccination pulsed with autologous tumor lysate. TCR sequencing metrics, including TIL content and tumor-blood repertoire overlap, were correlated with survival after dendritic cell vaccination. Each patient was given three intradermal dendritic cell vaccine injections, spaced two weeks apart, in the arm below the axilla. Deep sequencing of TCR beta CDR3 regions was used to quantify tumor-infiltrating lymphocyte content and compare tumor and blood repertoires in dendritic cell-vaccinated glioblastoma patients. The vaccine consisted of monocyte-derived dendritic cells cultured roughly 7 days with IL-4 and GM-CSF, then pulsed overnight with autologous tumor lysate.

To be selected, patients needed enough residual fresh-frozen tumor tissue and more than two years of available survival data. An isocitrate dehydrogenase mutation was not carried by any of the glioblastoma patients, although molecular status was otherwise variable. PBMC were collected before vaccination, two weeks after the third vaccination, and at tumor progression if progression occurred. Genomic DNA was extracted with the Qiagen DNeasy Blood extraction Kit. Details on this clone: Which antigen it targets is not known. There are no base qualities to consult, and no much larger clone falls within one base.

General findings and caveats noted by the study authors: The TCR overlap response model with three groups was called speculative and said to need prospective validation. The cohort was small and heterogeneous, and full blood and tumor sets were available for few patients, with initial-recurrent tumor pairs available for even fewer patients. No direct relationship between TCR clonality and survival was found, suggesting that a diverse polyclonal response may matter. Longer time to progression and overall survival after dendritic cell vaccination were predicted by higher estimated pretreatment TIL content.

Including the terminal cysteine and phenylalanine, the CDR3 comprises 16 residues. Only the CDR3 part of the read is kept: 48 bases, read in frame from the first base. CDR1 LGHNA and CDR2 YNFKEQ were looked up in the germline V gene. The germline ends are 18 bases apart after V is trimmed by 4 bases and J by 6 bases. Using the immunoSEQ assay, TCRB CDR3 regions were amplified from roughly 2.2 micrograms of genomic DNA, or from all available DNA when less than that was on hand. The multiplex PCR relied on 60 forward primers for TCR V beta segments and 13 reverse primers for J beta segments. Synthetic control templates were spiked into each sample at limiting dilution to estimate reads per starting template. Reads of 87 bp were generated by sequencing on the Illumina HiSeq System. Per the source publication's procedure: PCR and sequencing errors were removed by merging closely related sequences with a nearest neighbor algorithm. TCR overlap was measured as the percentage of unique tumor TCR beta sequences also present in the same patient's peripheral blood. Sourced from immuneACCESS, this table was stored by TCRdb with only in-frame sequences that have V and J called. A share of the clones is absent; for the studies checked, an unresolved V gene accounts for under half, and the remainder has no known explanation. V and J calls and clone size follow that table, whereas D and trimming were derived from the DNA. The sample table shows 90,000 to 100,000 clones, and roughly three quarters are seen once. Approximately 6% of the sample is taken by the ten largest.

The V and J segments used are TRBV4-2 and TRBJ2-2; matching of 8 bases hints at TRBD2 as the D gene. This TCR was sampled from a human donor with glioblastoma. The input for sequencing was blood, taken before dendritic cell vaccination. DNA sequence: TGTGCCAGCAGCCCTCCGTACGGGAGGGGGCCCGGGGAGCTGTTTTTT. It translates to CASSPPYGRGPGELFF.